This TCR beta chain was identified during a study of T-cell reconstitution after alpha-beta-depleted transplantation in children. Using unique molecular identifiers, the investigators prepared the TCRbeta library. TCRdb re-called the PCR reads with MiXCR, one entry per CDR3 protein. The data contain about 340,000 distinct CDR3 sequences, less than 15% of them singletons. The germline gives CDR1 SGHTA, CDR2 FQGNSA. This CDR3 is 16 amino acids long. V lost 4 bases and J 3 bases, leaving 16 bases between the germline ends. Specimen: PBMCs, collected from the stem cell graft. The sequence came from a human donor who donated a stem cell graft to a child with Fanconi anemia. The V and J genes are TRBV7-2 and TRBJ2-1, with no clear D. The CDR3 protein is CASSSVGLSFYNEQFF. As DNA, the CDR3 is TGTGCCAGCAGCTCGGTAGGGCTTTCTTTCTACAATGAGCAGTTCTTC.